The rows below give T cell receptor beta chains drawn from one sample of a study of cytomegalovirus exposure and HLA in healthy donors. Clones were sequenced by immunoSEQ multiplex PCR, and TCRdb holds only the in-frame ones, with some missing. Of about 200,000 clones listed, 82% are singletons. Sequencing was done on a sample of PBMCs. These receptors all come from a boy aged 2 to 10 in good health and CMV-seronegative. The CDR3 runs from the conserved cysteine through the conserved F or W. A D gene is named only where the DNA matches it firmly. Clone size is not always given. Where it is, it says once, few, many or a class for expanded clones.

abundance: once
v_gene: TRBV28
d_gene: TRBD1
j_gene: TRBJ2-1
CDR3aa: CASSMDRARQFF
CDR3nt: TGTGCCAGCAGTATGGACAGGGCGAGGCAGTTCTTC

abundance: NA
v_gene: TRBV18
d_gene: NA
j_gene: TRBJ2-1
CDR3aa: CASSPTTTLEVEQFF
CDR3nt: TGTGCCAGCTCACCCACCACTACCCTAGAGGTTGAGCAGTTCTTC

abundance: NA
v_gene: TRBV6-1
d_gene: TRBD1
j_gene: TRBJ1-1
CDR3aa: CASSFRDSLEAFF
CDR3nt: TGTGCCAGCAGTTTCCGGGACAGCCTTGAAGCTTTCTTT

abundance: NA
v_gene: TRBV6-5
d_gene: NA
j_gene: TRBJ2-5
CDR3aa: CASRDNSKQETQYF
CDR3nt: TGTGCCAGCAGGGACAACAGCAAGCAAGAGACCCAGTACTTC

abundance: NA
v_gene: TRBV5-1
d_gene: NA
j_gene: TRBJ2-7
CDR3aa: CASSFEAREQYF
CDR3nt: TGCGCCAGCAGCTTTGAAGCGAGGGAGCAGTACTTC

abundance: few
v_gene: TRBV6-6
d_gene: TRBD2
j_gene: TRBJ2-7
CDR3aa: CASRAGGPEQYF
CDR3nt: TGTGCCAGCAGAGCGGGGGGGCCCGAGCAGTACTTC

abundance: NA
v_gene: TRBV27
d_gene: TRBD1
j_gene: TRBJ2-1
CDR3aa: CASSHRTGVGMDLGPNEQFF
CDR3nt: TGTGCCAGCAGTCATCGGACAGGGGTGGGAATGGACCTCGGACCCAATGAGCAGTTCTTC

abundance: NA
v_gene: TRBV7-6
d_gene: NA
j_gene: TRBJ1-4
CDR3aa: CASSTFSGEKLFF
CDR3nt: TGTGCCAGCAGCACATTCAGCGGGGAAAAACTGTTTTTT

abundance: NA
v_gene: TRBV7-9
d_gene: NA
j_gene: TRBJ1-1
CDR3aa: CASSQTVNTEAFF
CDR3nt: TGTGCCAGCAGCCAGACAGTGAACACTGAAGCTTTCTTT

abundance: once
v_gene: TRBV19
d_gene: TRBD1
j_gene: TRBJ1-2
CDR3aa: CASSFRDRDDYGYTF
CDR3nt: TGTGCCAGTAGCTTCCGGGACAGGGATGACTATGGCTACACCTTC

abundance: NA
v_gene: TRBV11-2
d_gene: NA
j_gene: TRBJ1-1
CDR3aa: CASSRDGGDTEAFF
CDR3nt: TGTGCCAGCAGTCGTGACGGAGGTGACACTGAAGCTTTCTTT

abundance: NA
v_gene: TRBV4-3
d_gene: NA
j_gene: TRBJ1-2
CDR3aa: CASSPHGRDGYTF
CDR3nt: TGCGCCAGCAGCCCACACGGCCGGGATGGCTACACCTTC

abundance: NA
v_gene: TRBV7-2
d_gene: TRBD2
j_gene: TRBJ2-5
CDR3aa: CASSLTSGELQETQYF
CDR3nt: TGTGCCAGCAGCTTGACTAGCGGGGAGCTCCAAGAGACCCAGTACTTC

abundance: NA
v_gene: TRBV25-1
d_gene: TRBD2
j_gene: TRBJ2-5
CDR3aa: CASSDVGGAETQYF
CDR3nt: TGTGCCAGCAGTGACGTCGGGGGGGCCGAGACCCAGTACTTC

abundance: NA
v_gene: TRBV6-1
d_gene: NA
j_gene: TRBJ1-1
CDR3aa: CASSGLLNTEAFF
CDR3nt: TGTGCCAGCAGCGGACTCTTGAACACTGAAGCTTTCTTT

abundance: NA
v_gene: TRBV27
d_gene: NA
j_gene: TRBJ2-7
CDR3aa: CASSPDLYEQYF
CDR3nt: TGTGCCAGCAGTCCAGATCTGTACGAGCAGTACTTC

abundance: NA
v_gene: TRBV5-4
d_gene: NA
j_gene: TRBJ2-7
CDR3aa: CASSRDGARTYEQYF
CDR3nt: TGTGCCAGCAGCCGCGACGGAGCAAGAACCTACGAGCAGTACTTC

abundance: NA
v_gene: TRBV5-1
d_gene: NA
j_gene: TRBJ1-2
CDR3aa: CASSAYSLMNYGYTF
CDR3nt: TGCGCCAGCAGCGCATACAGTTTAATGAACTATGGCTACACCTTC